This T cell receptor (beta chain) was identified in a study of T-cell memory formation after mild COVID-19. Study at large: TCR clusters largely stayed donor specific.

About this clonotype: Its antigen remains unknown.

Germline V gene lookup returns CDR1 SEHNR and CDR2 FQNEAQ (reference sequence). Trimming took 5 bases from V and 9 from J, leaving 14 bases between them. The CDR3 totals 12 residues. Study-wide results and caveats: Day 15 to 85 contractors were CD4/CD8 balanced; later expanders leaned CD4+.

The authors produced TCR alpha and TCR beta cDNA libraries with sample barcodes and UMIs by 5'RACE using constant-segment primers. TCRdb recomputed calls from the 5' RACE reads with MiXCR, one row per CDR3 protein. The sample has 200,000 to 300,000 distinct CDR3 sequences; 8% to 10% are singletons. Material: PBMCs or a T cell subset sorted from them (not recorded which). The sequence derives from a man between 18 and 29 years old who had mild COVID-19 (a few samples of this study predate the infection). Cell type and time point are not known. J is TRBJ2-7 and V is TRBV7-9; a weak D match, TRBD1 (5 bases). The CDR3, as DNA: TGTGCCAGCAGCCACGACGATCAGGGGCAGTACGTC. Translated: CASSHDDQGQYV.